This T cell receptor beta chain was sequenced in a study of T cells in Graves' hyperthyroidism and ophthalmopathy. Study-level background: The blood sample was taken at first diagnosis, before treatment began.

Exclusion followed for patients with uncontrolled infection, other autoimmune disease, pregnancy or lactation. The diagnoses drew upon clinical symptoms, serum thyroxine and TRAb, thyroid ultrasound and orbital computed tomography. TCR beta CDR3 region amplification was performed from RNA transcripts. First-round RT-PCR targeting the TCR CDR3 was performed with the HTBI primer set. TCRdb re-called the multiplex PCR reads through MiXCR, storing one row per CDR3 protein. Altogether 450,000 to 650,000 distinct CDR3 sequences are present, approximately 17% being singletons, with the ten largest covering roughly a sixth. Germline V gene lookup returns CDR1 MGHDK and CDR2 SYGVNS. This CDR3 is 15 amino acids long. Trimming cost V 3 bases and J 8 bases, with 16 bases left between them.

This clonotype was sampled from a woman aged 18-35 years with Graves' ophthalmopathy. The sample comprised blood. The chain has TRBV25-1 and TRBJ1-4; D possibly corresponds to TRBD1 (5 bases). CDR3: CASSEPGPGMEKLFF. The CDR3 nucleotides read TGTGCCAGCAGTGAGCCGGGACCGGGAATGGAAAAACTGTTTTTT.